This TCR beta chain derives from a study of Ad26.COV2.S vaccination and SARS-CoV-2 variants. This clone occurred once. The antigen is unknown. The method was immunoSEQ multiplex PCR; TCRdb's version includes in-frame clones alone and lacks a portion of them. Of fewer than 400,000 clones in the sample, about 86% were seen once. Regarding the study as a whole: After vaccination, substantial breadth of spike-specific CD8+ and CD4+ responses was reported. With respect to non-spike TCR breadth, vaccine and placebo recipients were similar. Researchers cautioned that TCR breadth and depth analyses may have underestimated total T cell responses.

As for treatment: about 20 received Ad26.COV2.S at low or high dose, single or two shots; roughly 5 received placebo; per-sample allocation not given. The samples were gathered on day 63 after the first injection of vaccine or placebo. In Boston, an adult donor aged 18-55 years took part. The CDR3 covers 15 residues. The ends lost 4 bases at V and 5 bases at J; junction bases unmatched: 7. CDR1 is MNHEY and CDR2 is SVGEGT in the germline V gene. The sequence was collected from a person aged 18-60 years who received the Ad26.COV2.S COVID-19 vaccine or a placebo. Sequences were derived from peripheral blood, sampled in a trial of Ad26.COV2.S vaccine versus placebo. The gene calls are TRBV6-2 or TRBV6-3 and TRBJ1-2; 10 bases fit TRBD1. CDR3 in DNA: TGTGCCAGCAGTTCCCGGGACAGGGGCCGGTATGGCTACACCTTC. It codes for CASSSRDRGRYGYTF.